This T cell receptor (beta chain) was documented in a study of blood T cell repertoires in COVID-19. The overall study: Donors in the United States, Italy and Spain gave samples during acute or convalescent COVID-19. PBMCs, B-cell-depleted T cells, or T cells were the source of the cDNA or gDNA that made up the material.

The CDR3 has 16 amino acids. Germline loops: CDR1 ENHRY, CDR2 SYGVKD. V lost 2 bases and J lost 0, with 11 bases in between. In the source study's methods: Reference gene primer amplification yielded estimated nucleated cell counts. This table comes from immunoSEQ multiplex PCR, and its TCRdb copy is limited to in-frame clones, with some not included. The DNA was the basis for D and trimming; V, J and clone size are from that table. The sample consists of under 150,000 clones, 65% to 85% of them appearing once. What was sequenced was peripheral blood. This chain uses TRBV10-3 with TRBJ1-5; D not certain. The receptor was isolated from a man aged 45-60 years with acute or convalescent COVID-19. The CDR3 DNA is TGTGCCATCAGTGAGGGCCCCCCTCATAGCAATCAGCCCCAGCATTTT. Protein: CAISEGPPHSNQPQHF.